The TCR beta chain under discussion was sequenced for a study of identical twins. This clonotype was seen more than once but under ten times. Its antigen is still unknown. CDR3 length equals 15 residues. The ends lost 7 bases at V and 6 bases at J; junction bases unmatched: 15. Germline CDR1 reads DFQATT; CDR2 reads SNEGSKA (reference sequence). General study points: Invariant T cells like MAIT and iNKT could partly confound the zero-insertion analyses. Insertion counts were lower in abundant cord blood beta clonotypes, a trend that memory repertoires did not show.

MiXCR was run by TCRdb on the 5' RACE reads, yielding one entry per CDR3 protein. Of 450,000 or so distinct CDR3 sequences in the sample, 14% are singletons; the top ten hold approximately 0.98%. In addition, the sample was reused for a study of yellow fever vaccine responses in identical twins.

The receptor comes from a young woman in good health. Sequences were obtained from CD4+ T cells sorted from blood. The chain links TRBV20-1 to TRBJ2-1; the match to TRBD2 covers 7 bases. The CDR3 nucleotides read TGCAGTGATTCGCTGCTCGGGGACTATGCCAATGAGCAGTTCTTC. Translation: CSDSLLGDYANEQFF.